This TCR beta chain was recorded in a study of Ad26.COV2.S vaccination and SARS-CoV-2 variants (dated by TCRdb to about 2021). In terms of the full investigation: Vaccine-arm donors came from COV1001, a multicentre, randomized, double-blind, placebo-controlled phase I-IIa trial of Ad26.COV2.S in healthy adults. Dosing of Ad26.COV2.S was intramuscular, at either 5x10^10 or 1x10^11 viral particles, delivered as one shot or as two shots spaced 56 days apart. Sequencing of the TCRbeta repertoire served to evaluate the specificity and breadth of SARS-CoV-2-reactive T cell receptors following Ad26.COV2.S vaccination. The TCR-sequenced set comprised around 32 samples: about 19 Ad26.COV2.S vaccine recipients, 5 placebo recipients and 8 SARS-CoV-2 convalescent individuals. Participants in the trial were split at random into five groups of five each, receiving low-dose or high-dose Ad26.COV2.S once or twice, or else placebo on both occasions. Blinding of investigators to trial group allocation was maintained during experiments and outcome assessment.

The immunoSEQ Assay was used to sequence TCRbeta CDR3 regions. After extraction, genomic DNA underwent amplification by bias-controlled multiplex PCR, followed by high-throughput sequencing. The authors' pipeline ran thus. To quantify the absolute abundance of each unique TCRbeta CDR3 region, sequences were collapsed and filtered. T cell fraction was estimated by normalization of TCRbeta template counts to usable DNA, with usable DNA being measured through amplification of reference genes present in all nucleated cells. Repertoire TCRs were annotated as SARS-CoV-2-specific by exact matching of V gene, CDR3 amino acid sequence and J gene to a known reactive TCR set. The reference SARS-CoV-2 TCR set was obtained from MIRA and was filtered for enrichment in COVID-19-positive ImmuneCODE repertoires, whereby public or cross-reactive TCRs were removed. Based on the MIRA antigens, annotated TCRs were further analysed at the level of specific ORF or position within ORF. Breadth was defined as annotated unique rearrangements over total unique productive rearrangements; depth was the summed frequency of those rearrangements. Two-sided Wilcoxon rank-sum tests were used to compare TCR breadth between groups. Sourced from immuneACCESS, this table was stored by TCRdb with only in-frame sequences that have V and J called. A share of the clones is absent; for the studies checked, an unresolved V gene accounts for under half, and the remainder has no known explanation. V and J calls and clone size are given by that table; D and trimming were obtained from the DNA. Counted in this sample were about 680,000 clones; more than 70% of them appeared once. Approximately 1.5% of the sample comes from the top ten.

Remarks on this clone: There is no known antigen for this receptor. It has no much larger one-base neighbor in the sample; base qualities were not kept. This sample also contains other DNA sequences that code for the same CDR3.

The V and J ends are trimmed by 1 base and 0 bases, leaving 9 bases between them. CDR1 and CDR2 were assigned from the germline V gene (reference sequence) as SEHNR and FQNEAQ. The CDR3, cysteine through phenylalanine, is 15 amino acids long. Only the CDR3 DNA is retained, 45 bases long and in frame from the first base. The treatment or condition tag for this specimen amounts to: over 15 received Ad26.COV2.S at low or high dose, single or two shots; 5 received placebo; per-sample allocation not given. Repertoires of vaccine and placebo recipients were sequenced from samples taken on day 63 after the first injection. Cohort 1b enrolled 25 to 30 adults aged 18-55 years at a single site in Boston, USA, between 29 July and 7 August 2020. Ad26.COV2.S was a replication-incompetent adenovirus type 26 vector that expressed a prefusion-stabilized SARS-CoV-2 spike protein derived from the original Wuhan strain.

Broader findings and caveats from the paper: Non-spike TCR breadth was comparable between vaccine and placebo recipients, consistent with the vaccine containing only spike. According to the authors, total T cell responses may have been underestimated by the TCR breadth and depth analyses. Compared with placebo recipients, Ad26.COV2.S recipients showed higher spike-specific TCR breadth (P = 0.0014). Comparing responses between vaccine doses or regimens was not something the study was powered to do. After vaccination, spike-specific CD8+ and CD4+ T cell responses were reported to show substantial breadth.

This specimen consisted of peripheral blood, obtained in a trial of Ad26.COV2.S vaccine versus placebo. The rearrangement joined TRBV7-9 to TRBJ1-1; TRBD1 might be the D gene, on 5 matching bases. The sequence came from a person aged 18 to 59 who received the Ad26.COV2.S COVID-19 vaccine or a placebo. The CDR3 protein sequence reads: CASSLGGTVNTEAFF. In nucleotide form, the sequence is TGTGCCAGCAGCTTAGGAGGGACTGTGAACACTGAAGCTTTCTTT.